This entry features one T cell receptor beta chain sequence. Its specificity is unknown. The CDR3 is 14 amino acids. The ends were cut back, 0 bases at V and 5 bases at J, with 11 bases in the middle. The germline V gene has CDR1 SGHRS and CDR2 YFSETQ. The data stem from a study of cytomegalovirus exposure and HLA in healthy donors. Healthy bone marrow donors formed the donor group. In the PCR, 60 Vbeta and 13 Jbeta primers were used. Original processing methods: In a later analysis, some 11 million of 65 million to 80 million unique beta chains occurred in at least two donors. Measured with immunoSEQ multiplex PCR; TCRdb has only the in-frame clones, and not every one. V and J calls and clone size follow that table, whereas D and trimming were derived from the DNA. The sample contains around 140,000 clones, more than 55% of which appear only once. Study-wide findings and caveats: A later analysis by the authors found several of the most significant clusters apparently linked to common viral pathogens. Later analysis identified a missense DCLRE1C variant that was linked to TCR beta V- and J-gene trimming.

The chain carries TRBV5-1 and TRBJ2-5, with unresolved D. The material sequenced was PBMCs. This TCR was recovered from an older woman in good health and CMV-seronegative. The CDR3 sequence: CASSLAGPPETQYF. CDR3 coding DNA: TGCGCCAGCAGCTTGGCAGGCCCTCCGGAGACCCAGTACTTC.